The rows below give T cell receptor beta chains drawn from one sample of a study of T cell repertoires in cytomegalovirus infection. TCRdb reprocessed the reads via MiXCR and lists one record per CDR3 protein. The sample has roughly 630,000 distinct CDR3 sequences; more than 20% are singletons. The sequenced sample consisted of CD8+ T cells from PBMCs. Receptor source: a human donor in good health (CMV status not recorded). Some clones in this sample may be carry-over from other donors' samples. The CDR3 runs from the conserved cysteine through the conserved F or W. Each record gives: clone size, J gene, V gene, D gene, CDR3 protein, CDR3 DNA. The D gene is left open where the match is weak. Size is stated for part of the rows, as once, few or many counts, or as a class when the clone is expanded.

>-|TRBJ2-7|TRBV2|-
CATMGRITEQYF
TGTGCCACCATGGGCAGGATTACCGAGCAGTACTTC
>-|TRBJ2-6|TRBV7-9|TRBD1
CASSFTGVSGANVLTF
TGTGCCAGCAGCTTCACAGGGGTCTCTGGGGCCAACGTCCTGACTTTC
>-|TRBJ2-2|TRBV27|-
CASSEWVNGELFF
TGTGCCAGCAGTGAATGGGTTAACGGGGAGCTGTTTTTT
>few|TRBJ1-2|TRBV4-2|-
CASSQDPPGEGGYTF
TGTGCCAGCAGCCAAGATCCGCCAGGGGAAGGTGGCTACACCTTC
>few|TRBJ1-5|TRBV9|-
CASSVGGSSNQPQHF
TGTGCCAGCAGCGTAGGGGGAAGCAGCAATCAGCCCCAGCATTTT
>-|TRBJ1-5|TRBV7-9|-
CASMLGQIVSNQPQHF
TGTGCCAGCATGCTAGGACAGATTGTTAGCAATCAGCCCCAGCATTTT
>few|TRBJ2-3|TRBV29-1|-
CSVEDGGAFPDTQYF
TGCAGCGTTGAAGATGGCGGGGCTTTCCCAGATACGCAGTATTTT
>-|TRBJ1-3|TRBV4-1|-
CASSHMDREGNTIYF
TGCGCCAGCAGCCATATGGACAGAGAAGGAAACACCATATATTTT
>few|TRBJ1-4|TRBV7-9|TRBD1
CASSSTGGATNEKLFF
TGTGCCAGCAGCTCCACAGGGGGAGCAACTAATGAAAAACTGTTTTTT
>many|TRBJ1-4|TRBV7-9|-
CAAQFSNEKLFF
TGTGCCGCACAGTTCTCTAATGAAAAACTGTTTTTT
>many|TRBJ1-1|TRBV7-2|-
CASSSMPRTANTEAFF
TGTGCCAGCAGCTCTATGCCGAGGACAGCCAACACTGAAGCTTTCTTT
>many|TRBJ1-2|TRBV19|TRBD1
CASSISGQGSAGYTF
TGTGCCAGTAGTATCTCGGGACAGGGGTCTGCTGGCTACACCTTC
>-|TRBJ2-2|TRBV29-1|-
CSVGGGTGELFF
TGCAGCGTTGGGGGCGGGACCGGGGAGCTGTTTTTT
>-|TRBJ2-4|TRBV15|TRBD1
CATSTKDRGLNIQYF
TGTGCCACCAGCACTAAGGACAGGGGGCTGAACATTCAGTACTTC
>few|TRBJ2-5|TRBV29-1|TRBD1
CSVETGASRETQYF
TGCAGCGTTGAAACAGGGGCATCAAGAGAGACCCAGTACTTC
>few|TRBJ2-1|TRBV15|-
CATSRDLGVYNEQFF
TGTGCCACCAGCAGAGATTTAGGGGTCTACAATGAGCAGTTCTTC
>-|TRBJ2-7|TRBV11-2|TRBD1
CASSPAGGLRRQAYEQYF
TGTGCCAGCAGCCCCGCAGGGGGCCTTCGTCGACAAGCCTACGAGCAGTACTTC
>few|TRBJ2-1|TRBV6-6|TRBD1
CASSYLSRDRGNEQFF
TGTGCCAGCAGTTACCTAAGCCGGGACAGGGGTAATGAGCAGTTCTTC
>-|TRBJ2-1|TRBV20-1|-
CSAPTLNEQFF
TGCAGTGCTCCGACTCTCAATGAGCAGTTCTTC
>few|TRBJ2-3|TRBV7-3|TRBD2
CASSTTSGGVDTQYF
TGTGCCAGCAGCACCACTAGCGGGGGCGTCGATACGCAGTATTTT
>many|TRBJ1-2|TRBV10-3|-
CAISERQFNYGYTF
TGTGCCATCAGTGAAAGACAGTTTAACTATGGCTACACCTTC
>many|TRBJ2-2|TRBV7-9|-
CASSLERVNTGELFF
TGTGCCAGCAGCCTGGAGAGGGTGAACACCGGGGAGCTGTTTTTT
>few|TRBJ2-1|TRBV6-2/TRBV6-3|TRBD1
CASNPRDRGQPYNEQFF
TGTGCCAGCAACCCCCGCGACAGGGGCCAACCCTACAATGAGCAGTTCTTC
>few|TRBJ1-1|TRBV20-1|-
CSACPGDGAEAFF
TGCAGTGCTTGTCCCGGGGACGGTGCTGAAGCTTTCTTT
>few|TRBJ2-1|TRBV29-1|TRBD1
CSVEYTRTGDEQFF
TGCAGCGTTGAATACACTAGGACAGGGGATGAGCAGTTCTTC
>-|TRBJ1-6|TRBV6-2/TRBV6-3|-
CATSGEFLGNSPLHF
TGTGCCACCTCTGGGGAGTTCCTAGGGAATTCACCCCTCCACTTT
>few|TRBJ2-1|TRBV28|TRBD2
CASSFWIRGDNEQFF
TGTGCCAGCAGTTTTTGGATTCGGGGGGACAATGAGCAGTTCTTC
>many|TRBJ1-3|TRBV6-9|-
CASSYTPTGRRNTIYF
TGTGCCAGCAGTTATACCCCAACAGGCCGGAGGAACACCATATATTTT
>-|TRBJ1-1|TRBV12-3/TRBV12-4|TRBD1
CASSQPGGRDTEAFF
TGTGCCAGCAGTCAACCAGGGGGCCGGGACACTGAAGCTTTCTTT
>once|TRBJ2-2|TRBV2|-
CRPGDTGELFF
TGTAGGCCGGGGGACACCGGGGAGCTGTTTTTT
>-|TRBJ2-6|TRBV18|-
CASSSVGKGANVLTF
TGTGCCAGCTCATCAGTCGGAAAAGGGGCCAACGTCCTGACTTTC
>-|TRBJ2-1|TRBV7-6|-
CAGSLVFDEQFF
TGTGCCGGCAGCTTGGTTTTCGATGAGCAGTTCTTC
>once|TRBJ2-1|TRBV7-3|-
CASRLTNQFF
TGTGCCAGCAGGTTGACTAACCAGTTCTTC
>few|TRBJ1-1|TRBV6-6|-
CASSYSMGGTEAFF
TGTGCCAGCAGTTACTCGATGGGAGGTACTGAAGCTTTCTTT
>many|TRBJ1-2|TRBV7-2|TRBD1
CASSLGQGPGYTF
TGTGCCAGCAGCTTGGGACAGGGCCCTGGCTACACCTTC
>many|TRBJ2-6|TRBV7-8|-
CASSLGVGANVLTF
TGTGCCAGCAGCTTAGGGGTCGGGGCCAACGTCCTGACTTTC
>-|TRBJ1-1|TRBV6-2/TRBV6-3|-
CASCGNTEAFF
TGTGCCAGCTGTGGGAACACTGAAGCTTTCTTT